This note documents a single T cell receptor beta chain sequence. The target antigen is unknown. This sample stems from a study of cytomegalovirus exposure and HLA in healthy donors. V was shortened by 2 bases and J by 0 bases, with 11 bases between the two germline ends. Germline CDR1 SGHVS, CDR2 FQNEAQ. The CDR3 extends over 15 amino acids. Researchers ran the PCR with 60 Vbeta and 13 Jbeta primers. Assay: immunoSEQ multiplex PCR; the TCRdb copy retains only in-frame clones and omits some. This sample lists about 53,000 clones; its ten largest clones have over 10%. Findings and caveats of the study: Most observed TCR sequences were rare, whereas some public TCRs were detected in many donors. Later work associated 16,951 TCR beta sequences with HLA alleles at 0.05 false discovery rate. Reports showed the classifier diagnosing cytomegalovirus status with high specificity and sensitivity.

Sequenced material: PBMCs. J is TRBJ2-7 and V is TRBV7-8; weak D call: TRBD1 (6 bases). This TCR was sampled from a young man in good health and CMV-seropositive. In nucleotides, the CDR3 is TGTGCCAGCAGCTTAAACAGGGATCCCTCCTACGAGCAGTACTTC. Encoded protein: CASSLNRDPSYEQYF.